A selection of T cell receptor beta chains follows, all from one sample in a study of blood T cell repertoires in COVID-19. Clones were read by immunoSEQ multiplex PCR, and TCRdb kept only the in-frame ones, dropping some. The sample lists under 200,000 clones, roughly 83% occurring once. Sequenced input: peripheral blood. The source is a man younger than 30 with active or convalescent COVID-19. Both conserved end residues are part of each CDR3. Each record gives: clone size, D gene, V gene, CDR3 length, J gene, CDR3 DNA, CDR3 protein. A D gene is named only where the DNA matches it firmly. Some rows mark clone size as missing; the rest say once, few, many or name a class of expanded clone.

abundance: .
d_gene: .
v_gene: TRBV4-1
len: 15
j_gene: TRBJ2-2
CDR3nt: TGCGCCAGCAGCCAACGAGACGGAGACACCGGGGAGCTGTTTTTT
CDR3aa: CASSQRDGDTGELFF

abundance: few
d_gene: TRBD1
v_gene: TRBV7-8
len: 16
j_gene: TRBJ2-3
CDR3nt: TGTGCCAGCAGCCAGCGGGACAGGGGAAGTCCAGATACGCAGTATTTT
CDR3aa: CASSQRDRGSPDTQYF

abundance: .
d_gene: TRBD1
v_gene: TRBV6-1
len: 18
j_gene: TRBJ2-4
CDR3nt: TGTGCCAGCAGTGAAGGGACGACAGGGTTGATTGGCAAAAACATTCAGTACTTC
CDR3aa: CASSEGTTGLIGKNIQYF

abundance: .
d_gene: .
v_gene: TRBV20-1
len: 11
j_gene: TRBJ2-1
CDR3nt: TGCAGTGCTAGTTTCAACAATGAGCAGTTCTTC
CDR3aa: CSASFNNEQFF

abundance: .
d_gene: TRBD1
v_gene: TRBV18
len: 16
j_gene: TRBJ2-3
CDR3nt: TGTGCCAGCTCAATTACTCCGGGACAGCAGACAGATACGCAGTATTTT
CDR3aa: CASSITPGQQTDTQYF

abundance: .
d_gene: .
v_gene: TRBV11-1
len: 15
j_gene: TRBJ1-4
CDR3nt: TGTGCCAGCAGCTTAGGGGGACACCACAATGAAAAACTGTTTTTT
CDR3aa: CASSLGGHHNEKLFF

abundance: .
d_gene: TRBD2
v_gene: TRBV3-1/TRBV3-2
len: 15
j_gene: TRBJ2-1
CDR3nt: TGTGCCAGCAGCCCCCGTTTCGGACTAGCTTGTGAGCAGTTCTTC
CDR3aa: CASSPRFGLACEQFF

abundance: few
d_gene: .
v_gene: TRBV5-8
len: 14
j_gene: TRBJ1-4
CDR3nt: TGTGCCAGCAGCTTGCTCCGGAGGCATGAAAAACTGTTTTTT
CDR3aa: CASSLLRRHEKLFF

abundance: .
d_gene: .
v_gene: TRBV19
len: 14
j_gene: TRBJ1-6
CDR3nt: TGTGCCAGTAGTATCGCAGGGCGACATTCACCCCTCCACTTT
CDR3aa: CASSIAGRHSPLHF

abundance: few
d_gene: .
v_gene: TRBV24-1
len: 14
j_gene: TRBJ2-1
CDR3nt: TGTGCCACCAGTGACCCCGGCTCCTACAATGAGCAGTTCTTC
CDR3aa: CATSDPGSYNEQFF

abundance: .
d_gene: .
v_gene: TRBV24-1
len: 15
j_gene: TRBJ1-4
CDR3nt: TGTGCCACCAGTGATTTCGGGGGGCAAGGGGAAAAACTGTTTTTT
CDR3aa: CATSDFGGQGEKLFF

abundance: .
d_gene: .
v_gene: TRBV7-2
len: 17
j_gene: TRBJ2-2
CDR3nt: TGTGCCAGCAGCTTCCTTCCCCAGGGAAACCCCACCGGGGAGCTGTTTTTT
CDR3aa: CASSFLPQGNPTGELFF

abundance: .
d_gene: .
v_gene: TRBV14
len: 16
j_gene: TRBJ2-2
CDR3nt: TGTGCCAGCAGCCAAGACGCGGCGGGGGCGATCGGGGAGCTGTTTTTT
CDR3aa: CASSQDAAGAIGELFF

abundance: .
d_gene: .
v_gene: TRBV2
len: 14
j_gene: TRBJ1-4
CDR3nt: TGTGCCGCCTCTGCAGGGGTAGCTAATGAAAAACTGTTTTTT
CDR3aa: CAASAGVANEKLFF

abundance: .
d_gene: .
v_gene: TRBV3-1/TRBV3-2
len: 16
j_gene: TRBJ1-4
CDR3nt: TGTGCCAGCAGCCAAGATCTACCTGCAACTAATGAAAAACTGTTTTTT
CDR3aa: CASSQDLPATNEKLFF

abundance: .
d_gene: TRBD1
v_gene: TRBV5-1
len: 14
j_gene: TRBJ1-1
CDR3nt: TGCGCCAGCAGCTTGCGACAGGGTGGCACTGAAGCTTTCTTT
CDR3aa: CASSLRQGGTEAFF

abundance: .
d_gene: .
v_gene: TRBV24-1
len: 17
j_gene: TRBJ2-3
CDR3nt: TGTGCCACCAGTGATTTTAGGTCAACAGCCAGCACAGATACGCAGTATTTT
CDR3aa: CATSDFRSTASTDTQYF

abundance: .
d_gene: .
v_gene: TRBV5-1
len: 14
j_gene: TRBJ2-3
CDR3nt: TGCGCCAGCAGCGAACCGTCACATACAGATACGCAGTATTTT
CDR3aa: CASSEPSHTDTQYF

abundance: .
d_gene: .
v_gene: TRBV2
len: 19
j_gene: TRBJ2-1
CDR3nt: TGTGCCAGCAGTGAGCTTTATAACAGGGTAGGGCGGAGAAACAATGAGCAGTTCTTC
CDR3aa: CASSELYNRVGRRNNEQFF

abundance: few
d_gene: TRBD2
v_gene: TRBV3-1/TRBV3-2
len: 16
j_gene: TRBJ2-5
CDR3nt: TGTGCCAGCAGCCAAGAACGAGTCGGGAGGGGAGAGACCCAGTACTTC
CDR3aa: CASSQERVGRGETQYF

abundance: .
d_gene: .
v_gene: TRBV7-8
len: 18
j_gene: TRBJ2-5
CDR3nt: TGTGCCAGCAGCTTATTCCGCCCGGAGTTCACACGACAAGAGACCCAGTACTTC
CDR3aa: CASSLFRPEFTRQETQYF

abundance: .
d_gene: TRBD1
v_gene: TRBV7-2
len: 15
j_gene: TRBJ1-5
CDR3nt: TGTGCCAGCAAAGGGGGCGGCGGGGTCAATCAGCCCCAGCATTTT
CDR3aa: CASKGGGGVNQPQHF

abundance: .
d_gene: .
v_gene: TRBV27
len: 15
j_gene: TRBJ2-7
CDR3nt: TGTGCCAGCAGTTTATACCTGGCAGGGTTGGAGGAGCAGTACTTC
CDR3aa: CASSLYLAGLEEQYF

abundance: .
d_gene: TRBD2
v_gene: TRBV28
len: 15
j_gene: TRBJ2-1
CDR3nt: TGTGCCAGCAGTGCCCCTAGCGGGAGGGCCAATGAGCAGTTCTTC
CDR3aa: CASSAPSGRANEQFF

abundance: .
d_gene: .
v_gene: TRBV9
len: 15
j_gene: TRBJ1-2
CDR3nt: TGTGCCAGCAGCGTAGAAGGTGGGGCGAGGTATGGCTACACCTTC
CDR3aa: CASSVEGGARYGYTF

abundance: .
d_gene: .
v_gene: TRBV6-2/TRBV6-3
len: 14
j_gene: TRBJ2-3
CDR3nt: TGTGCCAGCAGTTACTCGCGGGGCACAGATACGCAGTATTTT
CDR3aa: CASSYSRGTDTQYF

abundance: .
d_gene: .
v_gene: TRBV29-1
len: 11
j_gene: TRBJ1-2
CDR3nt: TGCAGCGTGAGGGAGGGCCGGGGCTACACCTTC
CDR3aa: CSVREGRGYTF

abundance: .
d_gene: TRBD1
v_gene: TRBV10-3
len: 12
j_gene: TRBJ1-1
CDR3nt: TGTGCCATCAGCAAGACAGGGCCTGAAGCTTTCTTT
CDR3aa: CAISKTGPEAFF

abundance: .
d_gene: TRBD1
v_gene: TRBV7-2
len: 16
j_gene: TRBJ1-3
CDR3nt: TGTGCCAGCAGCTCGGGACAGGGAGCGCCTGGAAACACCATATATTTT
CDR3aa: CASSSGQGAPGNTIYF

abundance: .
d_gene: .
v_gene: TRBV7-2
len: 15
j_gene: TRBJ2-7
CDR3nt: TGTGCCAGCAGCTTACGAGCGCAAAAATCCTACGAGCAGTACTTC
CDR3aa: CASSLRAQKSYEQYF

abundance: .
d_gene: .
v_gene: TRBV6-5
len: 13
j_gene: TRBJ2-5
CDR3nt: TGTGCCTCGTCGCGGGGGCTTGGGGAGACCCAGTACTTC
CDR3aa: CASSRGLGETQYF

abundance: .
d_gene: TRBD2
v_gene: TRBV3-1/TRBV3-2
len: 16
j_gene: TRBJ2-1
CDR3nt: TGTGCCAGCAGCCAAGGGACTAGCAGGTCCTACAATGAGCAGTTCTTC
CDR3aa: CASSQGTSRSYNEQFF

abundance: .
d_gene: TRBD1
v_gene: TRBV5-6
len: 16
j_gene: TRBJ2-7
CDR3nt: TGTGCCAGCAGTACCGGGACAGGGTACGGGGGCTACGAGCAGTACTTC
CDR3aa: CASSTGTGYGGYEQYF

abundance: .
d_gene: TRBD2
v_gene: TRBV4-1
len: 20
j_gene: TRBJ2-5
CDR3nt: TGCGCCAGCAGCCGCAACCCGCCGACTAGCGGGAGGGCCGTGCGAGAGACCCAGTACTTC
CDR3aa: CASSRNPPTSGRAVRETQYF

abundance: .
d_gene: TRBD1
v_gene: TRBV28
len: 13
j_gene: TRBJ1-3
CDR3nt: TGTGCCAGTGAGACAGGGCGCGGAAACACCATATATTTT
CDR3aa: CASETGRGNTIYF

abundance: .
d_gene: .
v_gene: TRBV29-1
len: 13
j_gene: TRBJ2-6
CDR3nt: TGCAGCGTTACAGAGACTGGGGCCAACGTCCTGACTTTC
CDR3aa: CSVTETGANVLTF

abundance: .
d_gene: .
v_gene: TRBV11-2
len: 15
j_gene: TRBJ2-1
CDR3nt: TGTGCCAGCAGCTTAGTCCGACAGAGCTACAATGAGCAGTTCTTC
CDR3aa: CASSLVRQSYNEQFF

abundance: few
d_gene: .
v_gene: TRBV28
len: 14
j_gene: TRBJ1-4
CDR3nt: TGTGCCAGCAGTTCCGGTTCAACTAATGAAAAACTGTTTTTT
CDR3aa: CASSSGSTNEKLFF

abundance: .
d_gene: TRBD1
v_gene: TRBV7-9
len: 15
j_gene: TRBJ2-3
CDR3nt: TGTGCCAGCACCCCCCAGGGGGCGCCGGGGGATACGCAGTATTTT
CDR3aa: CASTPQGAPGDTQYF

abundance: many
d_gene: .
v_gene: TRBV4-1
len: 16
j_gene: TRBJ2-7
CDR3nt: TGCGCCAGCAGCCCGCAGCGGCTAATTAGCTCATACGAGCAGTACTTC
CDR3aa: CASSPQRLISSYEQYF

abundance: .
d_gene: TRBD1
v_gene: TRBV28
len: 13
j_gene: TRBJ1-2
CDR3nt: TGTGCCAGCAGTTTAGGACAGGGTTATGGCTACACCTTC
CDR3aa: CASSLGQGYGYTF

abundance: .
d_gene: TRBD1
v_gene: TRBV7-9
len: 15
j_gene: TRBJ2-5
CDR3nt: TGTGCCAGCAGCTTAAGTCAGGGGGCAGGAGAGACCCAGTACTTC
CDR3aa: CASSLSQGAGETQYF

abundance: .
d_gene: .
v_gene: TRBV5-1
len: 13
j_gene: TRBJ2-7
CDR3nt: TGCGCCAGCTCCGGACAGACAAACCACGAGCAGTACTTC
CDR3aa: CASSGQTNHEQYF

abundance: once
d_gene: TRBD1
v_gene: TRBV6-6
len: 15
j_gene: TRBJ1-2
CDR3nt: TGTGCCAGCAGCCGTACCACAGGGGGGGGGAATGGCTACACCTTC
CDR3aa: CASSRTTGGGNGYTF

abundance: .
d_gene: .
v_gene: TRBV2
len: 16
j_gene: TRBJ1-4
CDR3nt: TGTGCCAGCAGTGACCCGGCGGGGGGTCGTAATGAAAAACTGTTTTTT
CDR3aa: CASSDPAGGRNEKLFF

abundance: .
d_gene: .
v_gene: TRBV1
len: 15
j_gene: TRBJ2-2
CDR3nt: TGCACCAGCAGCCAAGGACAACAAAACACCGGGGAGCTGTTTTTT
CDR3aa: CTSSQGQQNTGELFF

abundance: .
d_gene: .
v_gene: TRBV7-2
len: 13
j_gene: TRBJ2-1
CDR3nt: TGTGCCAGCAGCGGTCTAGCGAGAAATGAGCAGTTCTTC
CDR3aa: CASSGLARNEQFF

abundance: few
d_gene: .
v_gene: TRBV19
len: 14
j_gene: TRBJ2-7
CDR3nt: TGTGCCACCCGAATTGACAGCTTCTCCTACGAGCAGTACTTC
CDR3aa: CATRIDSFSYEQYF

abundance: .
d_gene: .
v_gene: TRBV6-5
len: 14
j_gene: TRBJ2-5
CDR3nt: TGTGCCACCCTCCCGGGGGGCGGACAGGAGACCCAGTACTTC
CDR3aa: CATLPGGGQETQYF

abundance: .
d_gene: TRBD2
v_gene: TRBV6-4
len: 16
j_gene: TRBJ2-5
CDR3nt: TGTGCCAGCAGCAGGACTAGCGGGGGGCCGGTGGAGACCCAGTACTTC
CDR3aa: CASSRTSGGPVETQYF

abundance: once
d_gene: .
v_gene: TRBV6-5
len: 13
j_gene: TRBJ2-2
CDR3nt: TGTGCCAGCAGTCAACCCCCGGGGGGGGAGCTGTTTTTT
CDR3aa: CASSQPPGGELFF

abundance: .
d_gene: TRBD1
v_gene: TRBV2
len: 16
j_gene: TRBJ1-2
CDR3nt: TGTGCCAGCGAACCGGGACAGGGGGGGAAAGGCTATGGCTACACCTTC
CDR3aa: CASEPGQGGKGYGYTF

abundance: once
d_gene: TRBD1
v_gene: TRBV11-2
len: 15
j_gene: TRBJ1-2
CDR3nt: TGTGCCAGCAAAGAATGGACAGGGGAGATCGATGGCTACACCTTC
CDR3aa: CASKEWTGEIDGYTF

abundance: .
d_gene: TRBD1
v_gene: TRBV19
len: 16
j_gene: TRBJ1-5
CDR3nt: TGTGCCAGTAGTATACGGGACAGGGGGCGGAGGCAGCCCCAGCATTTT
CDR3aa: CASSIRDRGRRQPQHF

abundance: few
d_gene: TRBD1
v_gene: TRBV5-6
len: 15
j_gene: TRBJ2-7
CDR3nt: TGTGCCAGCAGCTTGGCCACAGGGGCCAACTACGAGCAGTACTTC
CDR3aa: CASSLATGANYEQYF

abundance: .
d_gene: .
v_gene: TRBV6-5
len: 11
j_gene: TRBJ1-2
CDR3nt: TGTGCCAACGGACAGAACTATGGCTACACCTTC
CDR3aa: CANGQNYGYTF

abundance: .
d_gene: .
v_gene: TRBV6-5
len: 10
j_gene: TRBJ2-1
CDR3nt: TGTGCCAGCAGCCCAAATGAGCAGTTCTTC
CDR3aa: CASSPNEQFF